Presented here are 5 T cell receptor beta chains from one specimen sequenced in a study of T cell repertoires in cytomegalovirus infection. A single record per CDR3 protein comes from TCRdb applying MiXCR to the reads. Of about 490,000 distinct CDR3 sequences listed, approximately 11% were seen once; the top ten hold about 9.4%. Sequenced material: PBMCs. The receptors stem from a human donor in good health (CMV status not recorded). Some clones in this sample may be carry-over from other donors' samples.

Only a few counts were recorded for this clonotype. This sequence joins TRBV29-1 and TRBJ1-2; the D is unclear. Germline values: CDR1 SQVTM, CDR2 ANQGSEA. V was pared by 1 base and J by 8 bases, with 8 bases between. The CDR3 totals 11 residues. The CDR3 region is CSVEGARGYTF. DNA of the CDR3: TGCAGCGTTGAAGGAGCTCGGGGCTACACCTTC.

This clonotype was recorded many times. The V and J genes are TRBV6-1 and TRBJ2-2; D remains unclear. The CDR3 runs 14 residues. The V end lost 1 base, the J end lost 5 bases, and 8 bases lay between the germline ends. Germline CDR1 and CDR2: MNHNS and SASEGT. This CDR3 is CASSEVGYTGELFF. CDR3 DNA: TGTGCCAGCAGTGAAGTGGGGTATACCGGGGAGCTGTTTTTT.

At least ten counts were recorded for this clonotype. This chain links TRBV6-5 with TRBJ2-2; 7 bases align to TRBD1. This CDR3 is 16 amino acids long. Trimming at V came to 0 bases and at J to 5 bases, leaving 6 bases not matched to a gene. Germline assignment: CDR1 MNHEY and CDR2 SVGAGI. CDR3 amino acids: CASSYSVTGSTGELFF. CDR3 nucleotides: TGTGCCAGCAGTTACTCGGTGACAGGGAGTACCGGGGAGCTGTTTTTT.

The chain couples TRBV5-1 to TRBJ1-1; TRBD1 matches 7 bases. Germline V CDR1 and CDR2: SGHRS, YFSETQ. The J segment lost 2 bases and the V segment lost 1 base, leaving 5 bases of the junction unmatched. CDR3 length: 15 residues. The CDR3 coding sequence is TGCGCCAGCAGCTTGCCGGCAGGGGGTAACACTGAAGCTTTCTTT. This translates into CASSLPAGGNTEAFF.

Only a few counts were recorded for this clonotype. In DNA, the CDR3 is TGCAGTGCTAGATCTAAGGTGGCAGGCCAGTCAAATCAGCCCCAGCATTTT. As protein: CSARSKVAGQSNQPQHF. J is TRBJ1-5 and V is TRBV20-1; D is undetermined. CDR3 length: 17 amino acids. Germline lookup yields CDR1 DFQATT and CDR2 SNEGSKA (reference sequence). Deletions cut 2 bases from V and 4 bases from J, with 21 bases between.